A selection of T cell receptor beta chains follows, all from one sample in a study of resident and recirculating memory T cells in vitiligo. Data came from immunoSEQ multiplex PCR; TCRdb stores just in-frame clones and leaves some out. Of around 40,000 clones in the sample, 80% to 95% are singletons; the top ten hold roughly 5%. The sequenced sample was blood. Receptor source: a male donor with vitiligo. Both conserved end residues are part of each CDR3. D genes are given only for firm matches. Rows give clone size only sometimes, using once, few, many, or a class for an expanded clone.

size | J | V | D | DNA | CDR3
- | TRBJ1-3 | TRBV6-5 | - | TGTGCCAGCAGCCTCAGTGAAATGGCTGGAAACACCATATATTTT | CASSLSEMAGNTIYF
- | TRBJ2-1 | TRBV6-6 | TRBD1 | TGTGCCAGCAGCCGGACAGGGGGCGCAGGTAATGAGCAGTTCTTC | CASSRTGGAGNEQFF
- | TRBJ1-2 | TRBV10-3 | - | TGTGCCATCAGAACAGCCAACTATGGCTACACCTTC | CAIRTANYGYTF
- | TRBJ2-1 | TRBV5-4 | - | TGTGCCAGCAGCTCTGCGGGACTCTACAATGAGCAGTTCTTC | CASSSAGLYNEQFF
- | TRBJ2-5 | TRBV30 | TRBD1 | TGTGCCTGGAGATCCCCCCAGGGGGCAGGGGAGACCCAGTACTTC | CAWRSPQGAGETQYF
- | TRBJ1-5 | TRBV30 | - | TGTGCCTGGAGTGTACCTCTGGCAGGGGCCTATGGGCCCCAGCATTTT | CAWSVPLAGAYGPQHF
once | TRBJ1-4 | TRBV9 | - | TGTGCCAGCAGCGTAGGTAGAAATCATGAAAAACTGTTTTTT | CASSVGRNHEKLFF
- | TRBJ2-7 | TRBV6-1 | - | TGTGCCAGCAGTGAGGGCCCCACCTACGAGCAGTACTTC | CASSEGPTYEQYF
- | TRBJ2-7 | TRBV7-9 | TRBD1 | TGTGCCAGCAGCCTGGGACAGGGCCTTTCCTACGAGCAGTACTTC | CASSLGQGLSYEQYF
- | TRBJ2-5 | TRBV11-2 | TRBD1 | TGTGCCAGCAGGAGGGGGGGACAGGGGGAGACCCAGTACTTC | CASRRGGQGETQYF
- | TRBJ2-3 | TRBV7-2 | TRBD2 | TGTGCCAGCAGCCTCATGCTAGCGGGGGCCAGCACAGATACGCAGTATTTT | CASSLMLAGASTDTQYF
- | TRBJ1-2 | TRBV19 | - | TGTGCCAGTAGTATAGATCGCGGCAGGGACTATGGCTACACCTTC | CASSIDRGRDYGYTF
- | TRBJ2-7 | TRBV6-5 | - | TGTGCCAGCAGGAGGGGGAGCGAGCAGTACTTC | CASRRGSEQYF
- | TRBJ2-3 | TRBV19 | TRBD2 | TGTGCCAGTAGTAGGTCTAGCGGGGGGGTGGTGGATACGCAGTATTTT | CASSRSSGGVVDTQYF
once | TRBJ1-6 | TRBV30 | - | TGTGCCTGGAGCGGCTTGGGGGGACCCCTCCACTTT | CAWSGLGGPLHF
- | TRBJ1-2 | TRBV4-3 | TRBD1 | TGCGCCAGCAGCCAATACAGGGGCGGCAACTATGGCTACACCTTC | CASSQYRGGNYGYTF
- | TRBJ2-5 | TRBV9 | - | TGTGCCAGCAGCCCCGAGCAACAGGGAGTGGAGACCCAGTACTTC | CASSPEQQGVETQYF
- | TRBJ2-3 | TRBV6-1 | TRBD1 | TGTGCCAGCATCGGGACAGGGGAGGGTACGCAGTATTTT | CASIGTGEGTQYF
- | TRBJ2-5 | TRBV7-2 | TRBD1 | TGTGCCAGCAGCAGACAGGGGAGAGAGACCCAGTACTTC | CASSRQGRETQYF
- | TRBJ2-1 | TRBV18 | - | TGTGCCAGCTCTCTTTACGCCCCGAGCTCCTACAATGAGCAGTTCTTC | CASSLYAPSSYNEQFF
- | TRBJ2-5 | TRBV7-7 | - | TGTGCCAGCAGCTTAGTGATCGGGTCCGACGGGACCCAGTACTTC | CASSLVIGSDGTQYF
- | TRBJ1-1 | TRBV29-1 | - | TGCAGCGTTGGGGCCCTCTTACCTGAAGCTTTCTTT | CSVGALLPEAFF
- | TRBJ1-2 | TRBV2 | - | TGTGCCAGCAGTGGGGACTCACGAGTCTATGGCTACACCTTC | CASSGDSRVYGYTF
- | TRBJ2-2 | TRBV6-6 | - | TGTGCCAGCATGGCAGAGGGGGTCACCGGGGAGCTGTTTTTT | CASMAEGVTGELFF
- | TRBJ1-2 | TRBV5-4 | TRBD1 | TGTGCCAGCAGCCCGGACAGGGGGCATGGCTACACCTTC | CASSPDRGHGYTF
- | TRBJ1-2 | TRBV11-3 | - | TGTGCCAGCAGCTTAGATACCCCACAGGGATACTCTACTAACTATGGCTACACCTTC | CASSLDTPQGYSTNYGYTF
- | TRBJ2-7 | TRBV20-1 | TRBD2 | TGCAGTGCCGGGGGGTGGGACGAGCAGTACTTC | CSAGGWDEQYF
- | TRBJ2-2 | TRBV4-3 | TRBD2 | TGCGCCAGCAGCCAAGCAGGGACTAGGAACACCGGGGAGCTGTTTTTT | CASSQAGTRNTGELFF
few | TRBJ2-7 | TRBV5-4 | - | TGTGCCAGCAGCTTGGACTGGGGAGCGCGCAGCTCCTACGAGCAGTACTTC | CASSLDWGARSSYEQYF
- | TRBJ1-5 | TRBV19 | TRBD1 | TGTGCCAGTAGTTTGAGCAGGGGGCTTCTGCATCAGCCCCAGCATTTT | CASSLSRGLLHQPQHF
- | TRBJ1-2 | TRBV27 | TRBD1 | TGTGCCAGCACTAGGGACAGGCAATATGGCTACACCTTC | CASTRDRQYGYTF
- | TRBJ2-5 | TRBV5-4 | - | TGTGCCAGCAGCTCGGGACTGTGGCAAGAGACCCAGTACTTC | CASSSGLWQETQYF
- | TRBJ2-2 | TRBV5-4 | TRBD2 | TGTGCCAGCAGCTGGACTAGCCTCAACACCGGGGAGCTGTTTTTT | CASSWTSLNTGELFF
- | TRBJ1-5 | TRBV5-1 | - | TGCGCCAGCAGCTTGGGTATTTTGAGCAATCAGCCCCAGCATTTT | CASSLGILSNQPQHF
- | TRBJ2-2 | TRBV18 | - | TGTGCCAGCTCACCACTCCGGAGCGCGAACACCGGGGAGCTGTTTTTT | CASSPLRSANTGELFF
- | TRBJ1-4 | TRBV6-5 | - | TGTGCCAGCAGTTTGATGTGGGCCGAAAAACTGTTTTTT | CASSLMWAEKLFF
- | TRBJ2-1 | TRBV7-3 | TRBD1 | TGTGCCAGCAGCGGACAGGGGGGAAATGAGCAGTTCTTC | CASSGQGGNEQFF
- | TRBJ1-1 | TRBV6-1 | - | TGTGCCAGCAGTGAAGGAAGCGCGGGGAAAACTGAAGCTTTCTTT | CASSEGSAGKTEAFF
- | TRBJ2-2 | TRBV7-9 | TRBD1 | TGTGCCAGCAGAAGACAGGGGCCCCCTGTCGGGGAGCTGTTTTTT | CASRRQGPPVGELFF
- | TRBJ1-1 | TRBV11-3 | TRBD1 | TGTGCCAGCAGCACCCAGGGGGCAGGTGAAGCTTTCTTT | CASSTQGAGEAFF
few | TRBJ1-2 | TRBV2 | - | TGTGCCAGCAGTGAGGACTACCCTTATGGCTACACCTTC | CASSEDYPYGYTF
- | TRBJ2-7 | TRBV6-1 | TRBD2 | TGTGCCAGCGGAGGACTAGCGGCAACCTACGAGCAGTACTTC | CASGGLAATYEQYF
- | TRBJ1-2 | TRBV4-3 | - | TGCGCCAGCAGCCAAGAGACTCAGGGTATAAGTGGCTACACCTTC | CASSQETQGISGYTF
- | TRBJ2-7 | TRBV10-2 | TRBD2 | TGCGCCACGGGACTAGCGGGGGTAGCCTCGCCGTACGAGCAGTACTTC | CATGLAGVASPYEQYF